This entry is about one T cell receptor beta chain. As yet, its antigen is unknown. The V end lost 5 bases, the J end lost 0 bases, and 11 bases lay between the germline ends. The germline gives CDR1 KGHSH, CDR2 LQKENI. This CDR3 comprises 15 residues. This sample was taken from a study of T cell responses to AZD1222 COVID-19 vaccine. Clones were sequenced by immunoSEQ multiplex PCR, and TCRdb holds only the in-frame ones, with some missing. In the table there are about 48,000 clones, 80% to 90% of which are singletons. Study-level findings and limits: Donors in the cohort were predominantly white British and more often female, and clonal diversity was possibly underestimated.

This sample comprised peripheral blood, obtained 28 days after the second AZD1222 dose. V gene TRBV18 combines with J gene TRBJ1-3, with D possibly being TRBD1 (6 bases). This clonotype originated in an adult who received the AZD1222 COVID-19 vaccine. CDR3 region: CASSWDTSSGNTIYF. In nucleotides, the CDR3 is TGTGCCAGCTCATGGGACACCAGCTCTGGAAACACCATATATTTT.